This entry lists 2 T cell receptor beta chains sequenced from one sample in a study of cytomegalovirus exposure and HLA in healthy donors (dated by TCRdb to the late 2010s). Libraries were built with the immunoSEQ multiplex PCR assay. The multiplex PCR relied on a mix of 60 forward primers for TCR Vbeta segments and 13 reverse primers for TCR Jbeta segments. In its TCRdb copy, this immuneACCESS table keeps in-frame sequences only and misses some clones. Where compared with another copy, unresolved V genes explain less than half of these, and the others have no known cause. The sample table contains about 120,000 clones; only one count was recorded for 65% to 80% of them. 2.7% of the sample goes to the ten largest clones. Sequencing used PBMCs. Source of these receptors: a woman aged 40 to 50 in good health and CMV-seropositive.

The chain couples TRBV13 to TRBJ1-2, with D perhaps matching TRBD1 (5 bases). Germline values: CDR1 PRHDT, CDR2 FYEKMQ (reference sequence). Trimming took 4 bases from V and 0 from J, leaving 12 bases between them. The CDR3 covers 15 residues. Written as DNA, the CDR3 is TGTGCCAGCAGCTCGGGACTTTCAGCTAACTATGGCTACACCTTC. Amino acid sequence: CASSSGLSANYGYTF.

The genes are TRBV19 and TRBJ2-6, with D tentatively TRBD1 (6 bases). The V end lost 5 bases, the J end lost 1 base, and 9 bases lay between the germline ends. Germline loops: CDR1 LNHDA, CDR2 SQIVND (reference sequence). CDR3 length: 15 amino acids. The CDR3 DNA sequence: TGTGCCAGTAGTCTACAGGGATCTGGGGCCAACGTCCTGACTTTC. Residues: CASSLQGSGANVLTF.